This TCR beta chain was recovered during a study of blood T cell repertoires in COVID-19. About the research overall: T cells, B-cell-depleted T cells, or PBMCs supplied cDNA or gDNA.

TCRdb's copy holds only in-frame clones and misses some; the assay was immunoSEQ multiplex PCR. The repertoire holds 70,000 or so clones, with roughly 91% as singletons. The germline CDR1 and CDR2 sequences are MNHNY and SVGAGI (reference sequence). The CDR3 has 15 residues. The V and J ends lost 0 bases and 4 bases respectively, with 12 bases between them. The receptor's source is a man aged 60 to 69 with acute or convalescent COVID-19. V is TRBV6-6 and J is TRBJ2-5; tentatively, D is TRBD2 (6 bases). The source material was peripheral blood. Here the CDR3 reads CASSYSLLGGETQYF. The CDR3 region has the DNA TGTGCCAGCAGTTACTCCCTTCTGGGGGGAGAGACCCAGTACTTC.